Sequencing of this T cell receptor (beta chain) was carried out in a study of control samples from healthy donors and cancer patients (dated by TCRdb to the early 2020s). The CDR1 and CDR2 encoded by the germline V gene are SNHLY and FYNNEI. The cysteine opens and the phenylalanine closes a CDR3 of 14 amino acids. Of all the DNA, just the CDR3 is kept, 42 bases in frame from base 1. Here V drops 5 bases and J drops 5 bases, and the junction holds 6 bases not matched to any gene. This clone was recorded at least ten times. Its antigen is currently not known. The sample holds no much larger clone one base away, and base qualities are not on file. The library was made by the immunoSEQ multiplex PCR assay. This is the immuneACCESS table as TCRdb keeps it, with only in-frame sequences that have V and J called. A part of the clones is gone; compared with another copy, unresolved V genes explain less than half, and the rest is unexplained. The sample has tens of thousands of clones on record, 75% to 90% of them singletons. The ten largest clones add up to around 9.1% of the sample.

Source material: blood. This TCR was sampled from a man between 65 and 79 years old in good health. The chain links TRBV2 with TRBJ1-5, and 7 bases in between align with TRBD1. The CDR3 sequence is CASSPQGVYQPQHF. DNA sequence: TGTGCCAGCAGTCCTCAGGGGGTATATCAGCCCCAGCATTTT.